This passage covers 8 T cell receptor beta chains from one sample sequenced in a study of blood T cell repertoires in COVID-19. Repertoires were generated with immunoSEQ multiplex PCR, while TCRdb's copy carries only in-frame clones and drops some. The sample holds about 150,000 clones, about 80% seen once. The sequencing input was peripheral blood. The receptors were gathered from a man aged 70-80 years who had recovered from COVID-19.

The chain combines TRBV13 with TRBJ2-2; TRBD1 matches at 11 bases. CDR3 size: 14 residues. The V gene end was trimmed by 5 bases and the J gene end by 11 bases; junction bases not matched to a gene: 7. Germline CDR1 reads PRHDT; CDR2 reads FYEKMQ (reference sequence). CDR3 amino acids: CASSRDRGNLELFF. CDR3 DNA sequence: TGTGCCAGCAGCCGGGACAGGGGGAACCTTGAGCTGTTTTTT.

V is TRBV2 and J is TRBJ2-2; tentative D call: TRBD1 (5 bases). V was trimmed by 2 bases and J by 5 bases, leaving 9 bases between them. The CDR3 runs 14 residues. The V gene's germline CDR1 is SNHLY and CDR2 FYNNEI. The CDR3 region has the DNA TGTGCCAGCAGTGAACGGACATGGACCGGGGAGCTGTTTTTT. Amino acids: CASSERTWTGELFF.

This chain connects TRBV4-2 to TRBJ2-3, with 8 positions matching TRBD2. The CDR3 has 17 amino acids. Germline values: CDR1 LGHNA, CDR2 YNFKEQ. V gave up 0 bases and J gave up 6 bases; unmatched junction bases: 11. The CDR3 sequence is CASSQESYGRGADTQYF. For the CDR3, the DNA is TGTGCCAGCAGCCAAGAAAGTTACGGGAGGGGGGCCGATACGCAGTATTTT.

This clone has more than one count but fewer than ten. This rearrangement joins TRBV27 to TRBJ2-7; 9 nucleotides line up with TRBD2. This CDR3 has 14 residues. The ends lost 9 bases at V and 5 bases at J; junction bases unmatched: 11. CDR1 is MNHEY, CDR2 SMNVEV, per germline (reference sequence). CDR3 nucleotides: TGTGCCAGGTCTACGGGACTAGCTCTACACGAGCAGTACTTC. Its protein product is CARSTGLALHEQYF.

V gene TRBV7-2 combines with J gene TRBJ2-1; possibly TRBD2 for D (5 bases). V was trimmed by 5 bases and J by 6 bases, leaving 14 bases between them. The CDR3 covers 14 residues. CDR1 is SGHTA and CDR2 is FQGNSA in the germline V gene. This CDR3 is CASSPRALANEQFF. The DNA of the CDR3 is TGTGCCAGCAGCCCGCGAGCTCTAGCCAATGAGCAGTTCTTC.

V and J are TRBV7-2 and TRBJ2-1; 9 positions match TRBD2. The V and J ends lost 7 bases and 2 bases, in that order; junction bases with no gene match: 12. This CDR3 spans 17 amino acids. Looked up from germline, CDR1 is SGHTA and CDR2 is FQGNSA. The CDR3 protein is CASTPAGGTLTYNEQFF. CDR3 DNA sequence: TGTGCCAGCACCCCTGCGGGGGGGACCCTAACCTACAATGAGCAGTTCTTC.

The count of this clone is one. V and J are TRBV2 and TRBJ1-3; 8 nucleotides agree with TRBD1. Germline loops: CDR1 SNHLY, CDR2 FYNNEI. With V trimmed by 4 bases and J by 2 bases, 1 base remained unmatched. The CDR3 loop spans 14 amino acids. The CDR3 is CASSATGAGNTIYF. The CDR3 DNA follows: TGTGCCAGCAGTGCGACAGGGGCTGGAAACACCATATATTTT.

This rearrangement joins TRBV15 to TRBJ2-1; D is undetermined. Germline V lookup: CDR1 LNHNV, CDR2 YYDKDF (reference sequence). The CDR3 spans 14 residues. Trimming cost V 1 base and J 9 bases, with 13 bases left between them. The CDR3 spells CATSRGKEYGEQFF. CDR3 DNA: TGTGCCACCAGCAGAGGAAAGGAGTACGGTGAGCAGTTCTTC.